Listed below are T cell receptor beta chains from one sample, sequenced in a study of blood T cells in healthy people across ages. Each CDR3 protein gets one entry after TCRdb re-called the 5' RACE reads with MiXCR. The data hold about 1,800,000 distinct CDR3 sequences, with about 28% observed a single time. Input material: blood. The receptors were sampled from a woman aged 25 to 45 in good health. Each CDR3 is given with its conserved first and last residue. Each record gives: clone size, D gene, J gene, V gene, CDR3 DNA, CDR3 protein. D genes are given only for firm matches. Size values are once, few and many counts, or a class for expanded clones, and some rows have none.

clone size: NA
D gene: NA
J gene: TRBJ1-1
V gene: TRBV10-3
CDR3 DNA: TGTGCCATCAGCCAGTCAGAGACCACTGAGGCTTTCTTT
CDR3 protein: CAISQSETTEAFF

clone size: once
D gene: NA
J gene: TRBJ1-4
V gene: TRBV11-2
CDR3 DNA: TGTGCCAGCCTAAACCAGGGGAGAAGTAATGAAAAACTGTTTTTT
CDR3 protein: CASLNQGRSNEKLFF

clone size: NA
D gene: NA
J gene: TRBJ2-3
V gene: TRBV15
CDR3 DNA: TGTGCCACCAGCAGAGATTCTGGGGTCGGCGGGGCCACAGATACGCAGTATTTT
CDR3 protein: CATSRDSGVGGATDTQYF

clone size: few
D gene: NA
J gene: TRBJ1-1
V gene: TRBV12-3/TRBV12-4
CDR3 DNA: TGTGCCAGCAGGTCAAGGGCAGGGAGGAATACTGAAGCTTTCTTT
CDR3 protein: CASRSRAGRNTEAFF

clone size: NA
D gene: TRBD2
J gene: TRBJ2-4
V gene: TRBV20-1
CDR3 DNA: TGCAGTGCTAGGACTAGCGGAGCTTACAATGAGCAGTACTTC
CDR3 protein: CSARTSGAYNEQYF

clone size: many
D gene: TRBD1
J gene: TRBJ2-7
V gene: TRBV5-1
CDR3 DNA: TGCGCCAGCAGCTTGGGAGGACAGGTTTACGAGCAGTACTTC
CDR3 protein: CASSLGGQVYEQYF

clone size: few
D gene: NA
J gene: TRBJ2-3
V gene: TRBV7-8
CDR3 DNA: TGTGCCAGCAGCAGGCAACAGCGGGTGACTAGCACAGATACGCAGTATTTT
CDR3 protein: CASSRQQRVTSTDTQYF

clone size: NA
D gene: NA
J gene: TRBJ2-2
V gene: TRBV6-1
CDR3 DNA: TGTGCCAGCAGCCGGGACACCTACCCGAACACCGGGGAGCGGTTTTTT
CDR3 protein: CASSRDTYPNTGERFF

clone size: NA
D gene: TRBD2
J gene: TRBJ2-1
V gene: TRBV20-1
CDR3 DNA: TGCAGTGCTAGAATTAGCGGGAGGGCCCAGAATCATGAGCAGTTCTTC
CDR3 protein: CSARISGRAQNHEQFF

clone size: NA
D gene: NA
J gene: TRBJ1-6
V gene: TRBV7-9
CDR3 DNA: TGTGCCAGCAGCGTCCGGGACACACATAATTCACCCCTCCACTTT
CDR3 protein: CASSVRDTHNSPLHF

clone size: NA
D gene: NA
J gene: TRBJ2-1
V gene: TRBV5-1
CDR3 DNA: TGCGCCAGCCGCCCCATTGCGATGACGGGCAATGAGCAGTTCTTC
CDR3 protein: CASRPIAMTGNEQFF

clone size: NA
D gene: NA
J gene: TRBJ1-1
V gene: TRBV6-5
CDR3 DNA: TGTGCCAGCATTAGCTACACTGAAGCTTTCTTT
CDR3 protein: CASISYTEAFF

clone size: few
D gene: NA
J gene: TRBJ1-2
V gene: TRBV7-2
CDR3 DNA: TGTGCCAGCAGGGACTTCGGGGCAAGCTATGGCTACACCTTC
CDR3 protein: CASRDFGASYGYTF

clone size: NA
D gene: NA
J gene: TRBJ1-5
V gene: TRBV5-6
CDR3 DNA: TGTGCCAGCAGCTTGGTCCGGGACCCGGGTCAGCCCCAGCATTTT
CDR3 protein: CASSLVRDPGQPQHF

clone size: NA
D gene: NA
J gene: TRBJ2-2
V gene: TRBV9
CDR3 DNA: TGTGCCAGCAGCGTAGGAGGTTATAGGGTTGCCGGGGAGCTGTTTTTT
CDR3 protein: CASSVGGYRVAGELFF

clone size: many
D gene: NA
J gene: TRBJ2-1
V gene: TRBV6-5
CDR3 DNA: TGTGCCAGCAGCCGAGACTTCTACAATGAGCAGTTCTTC
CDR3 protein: CASSRDFYNEQFF

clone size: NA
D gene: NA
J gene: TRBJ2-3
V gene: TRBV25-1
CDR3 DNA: TGTGCCAGCAGTGTTTGGGGAGACACAGATACGCAGTATTTT
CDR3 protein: CASSVWGDTDTQYF

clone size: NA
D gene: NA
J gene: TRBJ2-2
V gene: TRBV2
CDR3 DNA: TGTGCCAGCAGTGAATGGCAGCGGGAGCTGTTTTTT
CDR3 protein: CASSEWQRELFF

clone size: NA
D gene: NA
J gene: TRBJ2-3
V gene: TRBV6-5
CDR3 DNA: TGTGCCAGCAGTTACCACACCAACCCGAGCGCCTCAGATACGCAGTATTTT
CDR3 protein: CASSYHTNPSASDTQYF

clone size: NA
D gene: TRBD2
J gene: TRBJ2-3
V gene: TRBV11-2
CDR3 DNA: TGTGCCAGCAGCTTAGATGGGAGGGCCCCTAATACAGATACGCAGTATTTT
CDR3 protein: CASSLDGRAPNTDTQYF

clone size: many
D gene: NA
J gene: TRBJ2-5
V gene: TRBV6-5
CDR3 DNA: TGTGCCACCAGGATGCTGGGCGAGTGGACCCAGTACTTC
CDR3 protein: CATRMLGEWTQYF

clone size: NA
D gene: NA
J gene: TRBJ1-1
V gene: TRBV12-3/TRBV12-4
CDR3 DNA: TGTGCCAGCAGACTCCGGGACAAATACTTTAACACTGAAGCTTTCTTT
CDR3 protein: CASRLRDKYFNTEAFF

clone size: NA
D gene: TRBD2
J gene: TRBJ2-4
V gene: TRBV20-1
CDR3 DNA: TGCAGTGTGTCCCGAGCGGGAGGAACCAAAAACATTCAGTACTTC
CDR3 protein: CSVSRAGGTKNIQYF